These T cell receptor beta chains were read from a single sample in a study of T cell responses to AZD1222 COVID-19 vaccine. Measured with immunoSEQ multiplex PCR; TCRdb has only the in-frame clones, and not every one. The repertoire holds approximately 150,000 clones, about 90% seen once, with under 5.5% in the top ten. Material: peripheral blood, obtained on day 0 of AZD1222 vaccination. These receptors came from an adult in good health. CDR3s include the opening cysteine and the closing phenylalanine or tryptophan. The order of the fields is clone size, V gene, D gene, J gene, CDR3 DNA, CDR3 protein. A D gene is named only where the DNA matches it firmly. Clone size appears in some rows only: once, few, many, or a class for an expanded clone.

NA	TRBV11-2	TRBD1	TRBJ2-3	TGTGCCAGCAGCCAGAAACAGGGGGCGAGGGATACGCAGTATTTT	CASSQKQGARDTQYF
NA	TRBV6-5	TRBD2	TRBJ2-5	TGTGCCAGCAGGGGACTAGCGAGGAAGGAGACCCAGTACTTC	CASRGLARKETQYF
NA	TRBV6-1	TRBD1	TRBJ2-5	TGTGCCAGCAGTGCACACATGGGGACAGGGGCGGAGTTGACCCAGTACTTC	CASSAHMGTGAELTQYF
NA	TRBV5-6	NA	TRBJ2-7	TGTGCCAGCAGGGGTGGGTCCTACGAGCAGTACTTC	CASRGGSYEQYF
NA	TRBV5-8	TRBD1	TRBJ2-7	TGTGCCAGCAGCCCTACAGGGGTTCCCTACGAGCAGTACTTC	CASSPTGVPYEQYF
NA	TRBV7-8	NA	TRBJ2-5	TGTGCCAGCAGCTTGGGGGGCGGGGAGACCCAGTACTTC	CASSLGGGETQYF
NA	TRBV6-5	NA	TRBJ2-1	TGTGCCAGCAGCGGGAGCGCTAGCTCCTACAATGAGCAGTTCTTC	CASSGSASSYNEQFF
few	TRBV19	TRBD1	TRBJ1-1	TGTGCCAGTAGTATAAACAGGGGAACTGAAGCTTTCTTT	CASSINRGTEAFF
once	TRBV5-1	TRBD2	TRBJ2-3	TGCGCCAGCAGCCGCCGGTTAGCGGGAGATATATCTACGCAGTATTTT	CASSRRLAGDISTQYF
NA	TRBV7-9	TRBD2	TRBJ2-3	TGTGCCAGCAGCCCCGGACTAGCGGGAGTTTCAGATACGCAGTATTTT	CASSPGLAGVSDTQYF
NA	TRBV10-3	TRBD2	TRBJ2-7	TGTGCCATCACGAGCGGGACTAGCGGGAGAGGCGAGCAGTACTTC	CAITSGTSGRGEQYF
NA	TRBV7-8	NA	TRBJ1-2	TGTGCCAGCAGCCCAGTGGCAGGGGATGGCTACACCTTC	CASSPVAGDGYTF
NA	TRBV14	NA	TRBJ1-1	TGTGCCAGCAGCCAACACCAGTACACTGAAGCTTTCTTT	CASSQHQYTEAFF
NA	TRBV5-4	TRBD2	TRBJ2-1	TGTGCCAGCAGCTTCACTAGCGGATACAATGAGCAGTTCTTC	CASSFTSGYNEQFF
NA	TRBV5-4	NA	TRBJ1-2	TGTGCCAGCAGCTTGGCGCAGGGAAGGACCAACTATGGCTACACCTTC	CASSLAQGRTNYGYTF
NA	TRBV28	TRBD1	TRBJ2-1	TGTGCCAGCAGTTCAGGGGGCTTCGGGAACAATGAGCAGTTCTTC	CASSSGGFGNNEQFF
NA	TRBV4-3	NA	TRBJ2-1	TGCGCCAGCAGCCAGTCCAGAGGGTTACGGATCTCCTACAATGAGCAGTTCTTC	CASSQSRGLRISYNEQFF
NA	TRBV6-1	TRBD1	TRBJ1-1	TGTGCCAGCAGTGAAGCGACAGGGTTTGGTACAGGAGCTTTCTTT	CASSEATGFGTGAFF
NA	TRBV7-9	TRBD1	TRBJ2-1	TGTGCCAGCAGTTCCCTGTGGGACAGGGGTCCGAGCTCCTACAATGAGCAGTTCTTC	CASSSLWDRGPSSYNEQFF
NA	TRBV18	TRBD1	TRBJ2-1	TGTGCCAGCTCCCCCCTGGGACAGGGGAGCAATGAGCAGTTCTTC	CASSPLGQGSNEQFF
NA	TRBV9	NA	TRBJ2-2	TGTGCCAGCAGCCCAGAGTCCAGTTTCGACACCGGGGAGCTGTTTTTT	CASSPESSFDTGELFF
NA	TRBV6-5	TRBD1	TRBJ2-1	TGTGCCAGCAGTTACTCGGGACAGGGTGGATACAATGAGCAGTTCTTC	CASSYSGQGGYNEQFF
NA	TRBV10-3	NA	TRBJ1-1	TGTGCCATCAGCGCGGGGGGGCGCACTGAAGCTTTCTTT	CAISAGGRTEAFF
NA	TRBV7-2	NA	TRBJ1-4	TGTGCCAGCAGCTTAGCAGCGGCGGCTAATGAAAAACTGTTTTTT	CASSLAAAANEKLFF
NA	TRBV28	TRBD1	TRBJ2-7	TGTGCCAGCAGTTTGAATTTCCGGGGACAGGCGCTTCGAAGCTCCTACGAGCAGTACTTC	CASSLNFRGQALRSSYEQYF
NA	TRBV19	NA	TRBJ1-3	TGTGCCAGTAGTTCGATGGGACGTACGAGCTCTGGAAACACCATATATTTT	CASSSMGRTSSGNTIYF
NA	TRBV3-1/TRBV3-2	NA	TRBJ2-5	TGTGCCAGCAGCCCGACCGAAGAGACCCAGTACTTC	CASSPTEETQYF
NA	TRBV12-3/TRBV12-4	NA	TRBJ1-1	TGTGCCAGCAGTTTGGCAACTGAAGCTTTCTTT	CASSLATEAFF
few	TRBV5-6	TRBD1	TRBJ1-2	TGTGCCAGCAGCTTGGTAGCGACAGGGGGATTGAGTCGCTACACCTTC	CASSLVATGGLSRYTF
NA	TRBV6-2/TRBV6-3	NA	TRBJ2-7	TGTGCCAGCAGTCGCGGGACAGTTTTATCCTACGAGCAGTACTTC	CASSRGTVLSYEQYF
once	TRBV23-1	TRBD1	TRBJ1-1	TGCGCCAGCAGTGGACAGGAGGTAGCTTTCTTT	CASSGQEVAFF
NA	TRBV7-3	NA	TRBJ2-3	TGTGCCAGCAGCTTAACGCTGAGCGGATCGATCACAGATACGCAGTATTTT	CASSLTLSGSITDTQYF
NA	TRBV18	NA	TRBJ1-1	TGTGCCAGCTCAGACCGGTCTCCTGAAGCTTTCTTT	CASSDRSPEAFF
NA	TRBV10-3	NA	TRBJ1-5	TGTGCCACGAGAGATGGTGATAATCAGCCCCAGCATTTT	CATRDGDNQPQHF
few	TRBV27	NA	TRBJ1-1	TGTGCCAGCAGTTTAATTGGGGACACTGAAGCTTTCTTT	CASSLIGDTEAFF
NA	TRBV6-2/TRBV6-3	NA	TRBJ2-7	TGTGCCAGCAGTCACGTGGCGACCTACGAGCAGTACTTC	CASSHVATYEQYF
NA	TRBV9	NA	TRBJ2-2	TGTGCCAGCAGCGTGGGGCGGGCGAACACCGGGGAGCTGTTTTTT	CASSVGRANTGELFF
NA	TRBV19	TRBD1	TRBJ2-1	TGTGCCAGTAGTTGGACAGGGGGCAGTGAGCAGTTCTTC	CASSWTGGSEQFF
NA	TRBV4-2	TRBD2	TRBJ2-7	TGTGCCAGCAGCCAAGAACTAGCGGGAGTATCCGAGCAGTACTTC	CASSQELAGVSEQYF
NA	TRBV28	NA	TRBJ1-1	TGTGCCAGCAGTTTGGGGACATTGAACACTGAAGCTTTCTTT	CASSLGTLNTEAFF
NA	TRBV7-8	NA	TRBJ1-2	TGTGCCAGCAGCCCAGTGAGTACGGCCGCATATAGTGGCTACACCTTC	CASSPVSTAAYSGYTF
NA	TRBV5-1	TRBD1	TRBJ1-2	TGCGCCAGCAGTACGGGACAGCGGTATGGCTACACCTTC	CASSTGQRYGYTF
NA	TRBV13	TRBD1	TRBJ2-1	TGTGCCAGCAGCTTAGGCCTCTGGACAGGGATCGATGAGCAGTTCTTC	CASSLGLWTGIDEQFF